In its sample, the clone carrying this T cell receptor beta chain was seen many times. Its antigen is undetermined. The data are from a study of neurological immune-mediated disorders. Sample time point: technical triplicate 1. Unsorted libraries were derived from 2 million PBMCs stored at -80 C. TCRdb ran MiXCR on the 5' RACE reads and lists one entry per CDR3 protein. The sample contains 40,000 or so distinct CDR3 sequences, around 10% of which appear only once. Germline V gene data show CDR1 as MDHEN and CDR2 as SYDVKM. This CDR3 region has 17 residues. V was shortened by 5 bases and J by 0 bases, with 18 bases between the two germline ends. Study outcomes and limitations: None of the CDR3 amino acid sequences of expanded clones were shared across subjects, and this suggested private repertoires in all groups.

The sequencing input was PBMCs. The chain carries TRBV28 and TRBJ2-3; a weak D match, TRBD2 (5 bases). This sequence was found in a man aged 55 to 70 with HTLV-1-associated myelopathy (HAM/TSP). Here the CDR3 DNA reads TGTGCCAGCAGTCCATTTTTTGGCGGGCCAAGCACAGATACGCAGTATTTT. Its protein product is CASSPFFGGPSTDTQYF. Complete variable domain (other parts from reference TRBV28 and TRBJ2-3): DVKVTQSSRYLVKRTGEKVFLECVQDMDHENMFWYRQDPGLGLRLIYFSYDVKMKEKGDIPEGYSVSREKKERFSLILESASTNQTSMYLCASSPFFGGPSTDTQYFGPGTRLTVL.